This T cell receptor (beta chain) was captured in a study of shared clonotypes between healthy human individuals. Study-level findings and limits: The study generally estimated greater richness for naive than memory subsets.

The authors ran the assay at deep level. Evenly divided among several immunoSEQ plates was the genomic DNA of each subset. Each sorted subset replicate got 200 ng genomic DNA, 30,000 or so genomes. Generated by immunoSEQ multiplex PCR, the TCRdb table keeps only in-frame clones and is missing some. The data hold nearly 2 million clones, with around 96% observed a single time. Turning to this clone: Its antigen is undetermined.

The naive CD8 fraction comprised CD45RO-negative cells positively selected for CCR7 and excluded terminally differentiated effector memory CD45RA+ cells. In germline, CDR1 is SGDLS, CDR2 YYNGEE. This CDR3 contains 18 residues. With 2 bases removed from V and 0 bases from J, the gap between germline ends came to 21 bases. This clonotype originated in a man aged 18 to 35 in good health. The source material was naive CD8+ T cells sorted from blood. V is TRBV9 and J is TRBJ2-7; possible D gene TRBD2, 6 bases. CDR3 in DNA: TGTGCCAGCAGCGTCGGCGACCTTGCGGGGCCTAGCTCCTACGAGCAGTACTTC. The encoded protein is CASSVGDLAGPSSYEQYF.